This TCR beta chain was sequenced for a study of cytomegalovirus exposure and HLA in healthy donors. CDR1 SGHRS and CDR2 YFSETQ come from the germline V gene. The junction had 10 bases not matched to a gene; V was cut back by 4 bases and J by 17 bases. CDR3 size: 13 residues. Using immunoSEQ multiplex PCR, the repertoire was profiled, and TCRdb retains in-frame clones only, with some absent. The sample holds under 300,000 clones, roughly 90% seen once. Notes on the study in general: Rarity marked most TCR sequences, yet some public TCRs occurred in many donors. Among TCR beta chains, those listed as cytomegalovirus-associated numbered roughly 150.

From the approximately 110-subject validation cohort, which was separate from the roughly 710-subject first cohort, the donors were drawn. Note on this clone: Its antigen is not known.

V and J are TRBV5-1 and TRBJ1-6; TRBD1 matches at 9 bases. The material sequenced was PBMCs. The TCR sequence derives from a woman between 18 and 29 years old in good health and CMV-seronegative. For the CDR3, the DNA is TGCGCCAGCAGCCCCGGACAGGGGACACAATTCCACTTT. It codes for CASSPGQGTQFHF.